These 18 T cell receptor beta chains were sequenced from one sample in a study of blood T cell repertoires in COVID-19 (dated by TCRdb to about 2020). Library generation was performed with the immunoSEQ multiplex PCR assay. TCRdb stores this immuneACCESS table with in-frame sequences only. Part of the clones is absent; in the studies checked, under half of the shortfall reflects unresolved V genes, and no reason is known for the rest. This sample has 90,000 to 150,000 clones in its table, and roughly three quarters of those were observed once. The top ten hold 3% to 4.5% of the sample. The sequencing sample was made of peripheral blood. The origin of the receptors is an elderly woman with acute or convalescent COVID-19.

The V and J genes are TRBV6-5 and TRBJ1-3; D not resolved. Trimming pared 10 bases from V and 8 bases from J, leaving 9 bases between. This CDR3 comprises 10 residues. Germline loops: CDR1 MNHEY, CDR2 SVGAGI. The CDR3 spells CATGWDTIYF. The CDR3 DNA sequence: TGTGCCACCGGGTGGGACACCATATATTTT.

This clone was picked up a small number of times. This sequence joins TRBV15 and TRBJ1-2; tentative D call: TRBD1 (6 bases). Trimming cost V 3 bases and J 2 bases, with 13 bases left between them. The germline CDR1 and CDR2 sequences are LNHNV and YYDKDF (reference sequence). There are 15 residues in the CDR3. CDR3 in amino acids: CATSSRDTANYGYTF. In DNA form, the CDR3 reads TGTGCCACCAGCAGCCGGGACACCGCAAACTATGGCTACACCTTC.

The genes are TRBV5-1 and TRBJ2-3; TRBD1 agrees at 7 bases. V shed 4 bases and J 0 bases; nucleotides not matched to a gene: 8. The CDR3 is 16 amino acids. Germline CDR1 reads SGHRS; CDR2 reads YFSETQ. CDR3 sequence: CASSPGTDFSTDTQYF. The DNA for the CDR3 is TGCGCCAGCAGCCCAGGGACAGATTTTAGCACAGATACGCAGTATTTT. Complete variable domain (other parts from reference TRBV5-1 and TRBJ2-3): KAGVTQTPRYLIKTRGQQVTLSCSPISGHRSVSWYQQTPGQGLQFLFEYFSETQRNKGNFPGRFSGRQFSNSRSEMNVSTLELGDSALYLCASSPGTDFSTDTQYFGPGTRLTVL.

Only a few counts were recorded for this clone. The J gene is TRBJ2-1, the V gene TRBV21-1; the listed D gene, TRBD2, was not tested against the DNA. TRBV21-1 is termed a pseudogene. CDR3 length: 12 residues. The CDR3 region has the DNA TGTGCCAGCAGCCGGTCCTACAATGAGCAGTTCTTC. Its translation is CASSRSYNEQFF.

The chain is built from TRBV5-5 and TRBJ2-1; D unresolved. The ends were cut back, 2 bases at V and 8 bases at J, with 5 bases in the middle. CDR1 is SGHKS, CDR2 YYEKEE, per germline (reference sequence). CDR3 length equals 11 residues. CDR3 loop: CASSFIDEQFF. In nucleotides, the CDR3 is TGTGCCAGCAGCTTTATAGATGAGCAGTTCTTC.

This chain joins TRBV29-1 and TRBJ2-3; 9 positions match TRBD2. The germline V gene encodes CDR1 SQVTM and CDR2 ANQGSEA. The CDR3 is 15 residues long. The junction had 10 bases not matched to a gene; V was cut back by 6 bases and J by 3 bases. CDR3 sequence reads: CSVARLADYTDTQYF. The CDR3 DNA follows: TGCAGCGTCGCGAGACTAGCGGACTATACAGATACGCAGTATTTT.

The genes are TRBV6-2 or TRBV6-3 and TRBJ1-1, with 7 bases lining up with TRBD1. The germline V gene encodes CDR1 MNHEY and CDR2 SVGEGT. J lost 4 bases, V lost 7 bases, and 12 bases had no gene match. The CDR3 is 15 amino acids. Here the CDR3 reads CASTPRRGGGTEAFF. CDR3 coding DNA: TGTGCCAGCACCCCAAGGAGAGGGGGCGGCACTGAAGCTTTCTTT.

The chain links TRBV6-2 or TRBV6-3 to TRBJ1-2; tentatively, D is TRBD1 (5 bases). Trimming shortened V by 2 bases and J by 7 bases, and 17 bases separated the two germline ends. Germline CDR1 and CDR2: MNHEY and SVGEGT. The CDR3 has 15 residues. For the CDR3, the DNA is TGTGCCAGCAGTTACGCTTCCTCAGGGAGGGGTGGCTACACCTTC. Protein: CASSYASSGRGGYTF.

V is TRBV19 and J is TRBJ1-2; D is undetermined. From germline, CDR1 is LNHDA and CDR2 SQIVND (reference sequence). V was trimmed by 3 bases and J by 8 bases, leaving 16 bases between them. This CDR3 is built from 14 residues. This chain's CDR3 is CASSIPSSGGGYTF. The CDR3 DNA is TGTGCCAGTAGTATCCCATCCTCGGGTGGGGGCTACACCTTC.

This chain joins TRBV9 and TRBJ1-1; tentative D call: TRBD1 (5 bases). V was cut by 4 bases and J by 1 base, with 14 bases left in between. The V gene's germline CDR1 is SGDLS and CDR2 YYNGEE. The CDR3 sequence is 15 residues long. CDR3: CASSRGGRSNTEAFF. In nucleotides, the CDR3 is TGTGCCAGCAGCCGCGGGGGACGATCGAACACTGAAGCTTTCTTT.

A few counts support this clone. This rearrangement joins TRBV11-2 to TRBJ1-6; the D is unclear. Germline V gene sequence: CDR1 SGHAT, CDR2 FQNNGV. This CDR3 spans 12 amino acids. The ends were cut back, 3 bases at V and 10 bases at J, with 7 bases in the middle. The CDR3 DNA reads as TGTGCCAGCAGCTTCTTCTCCTCACCCCTCCACTTT. Translated: CASSFFSSPLHF.

The rearrangement joins TRBV5-1 to TRBJ2-3; tentative D call: TRBD1 (7 bases). V was trimmed by 4 bases and J by 4 bases, leaving 19 bases between them. The CDR3 sequence is 16 residues long. Germline CDR1 and CDR2: SGHRS and YFSETQ. CDR3 residues: CASSPNPGGRADTQYF. CDR3 coding DNA: TGCGCCAGCAGCCCTAACCCAGGGGGGCGAGCAGATACGCAGTATTTT.

The chain has TRBV19 and TRBJ1-4; 9 nucleotides agree with TRBD1. The ends lost 3 bases at V and 7 bases at J; junction bases unmatched: 9. Germline CDR1 is LNHDA and CDR2 is SQIVND (reference sequence). The CDR3 spans 16 residues. The CDR3 here is CASSISRDRVGEKLFF. The CDR3 DNA sequence: TGTGCCAGTAGTATCTCACGGGACAGGGTCGGTGAAAAACTGTTTTTT.

The chain combines TRBV24-1 with TRBJ1-1, with 8 bases lining up with TRBD1. V gave up 5 bases and J gave up 10 bases; unmatched junction bases: 8. Germline V gene sequence: CDR1 KGHDR, CDR2 SFDVKD. The CDR3 has 13 amino acids. The CDR3 sequence: CATSGVGTGGAFF. CDR3 in DNA: TGTGCCACCAGTGGGGTCGGGACAGGTGGAGCTTTCTTT.

The chain uses TRBV6-5 and TRBJ2-3; 10 positions agree with TRBD1. J was trimmed by 5 bases and V by 6 bases; bases with no gene match: 5. Germline-derived CDR1 and CDR2 are MNHEY and SVGAGI. The length of the CDR3 is 14 residues. The CDR3 sequence is CASSWDRGQDTQYF. The CDR3 bases are TGTGCCAGCAGCTGGGACAGGGGACAAGATACGCAGTATTTT.

The chain is built from TRBV19 and TRBJ1-5; 9 nucleotides align to TRBD1. Germline V gives CDR1 LNHDA, CDR2 SQIVND (reference sequence). Trimming cost V 5 bases and J 5 bases; bases outside gene matches: 7. The CDR3 extends over 15 amino acids. Here the CDR3 reads CASSSQDRGDQPQHF. Here the CDR3 DNA reads TGTGCCAGTAGTTCTCAGGACAGGGGTGATCAGCCCCAGCATTTT.

The J gene is TRBJ2-7, the V gene TRBV28; D is ambiguous. Germline assignment: CDR1 MDHEN and CDR2 SYDVKM. The CDR3 is 14 amino acids. Trimming left V 6 bases short and J 2 bases short, with 14 bases between. In DNA, the CDR3 is TGTGCCAGCAGCTTAAATGCCAGGACCTACGAGCAGTACTTC. Its translation: CASSLNARTYEQYF.

This clone occurred a few times. J is TRBJ2-7 and V is TRBV29-1; D not certain. Trimming shortened V by 5 bases and J by 1 base, and 9 bases separated the two germline ends. Germline V gene sequence: CDR1 SQVTM, CDR2 ANQGSEA. This CDR3 is 12 amino acids long. For the CDR3, the DNA is TGCAGCGTTCAGTTCGTTTCCTACGAGCAGTACTTC. Its translation: CSVQFVSYEQYF.